This TCR beta chain was sequenced during a study of cytomegalovirus exposure and HLA in healthy donors (dated by TCRdb to about 2017). With regard to the full study: An earlier analysis of several hundred of the donors reported over 250 Gb of sequence data and 117 million unique TCR beta sequences obtained from approximately 180 million T cells. Roughly 300 gigabases of sequencing data and approximately 92 million unique TCR sequences made up an early release that covered some 640 HLA-typed donors. Of the 398 genotyped donors, 65% to 90% were placed in the genetic ancestry cluster associated with self-reported Caucasian donors. The study aimed to test whether signatures of past pathogen exposure could be identified by cataloging public T cell receptors. Using immunosequencing, the study profiled T cell repertoires from roughly 650 subjects and related those repertoires to cytomegalovirus serostatus. In addition to the first cohort of approximately 650 subjects, a separate validation cohort of over 90 different subjects was used. To predict cytomegalovirus infection status, the study brought together high-throughput TCR immunosequencing, statistical association of individual TCRs with disease status, and machine learning. A later analysis re-examined previously published TCR beta repertoires from roughly 720 donors and added high-resolution HLA genotyping to investigate patterns of TCR occurrence. In the later analysis, no new phenotypic data were used to find candidate immune exposures; instead, reliance was placed on TCR beta sequences and their occurrence across donors. An earlier analysis of fewer than 750 of the donors used high-throughput TCR beta sequencing to judge whether each TCR beta V gene segment behaved as functional or pseudogenic. Donor age, sex, ethnicity and CMV serostatus were compiled alongside the repertoire data. A later genetic analysis took genome-wide SNP genotypes for about three fifths of the roughly 670 donors and used that subset as a discovery cohort. Every discovery cohort repertoire had been produced on one sequencing platform. HLA typing covered class I and class II loci at four-digit resolution. Typing coverage differed by locus: A, B, C, DRB1 and DQB1 were typed in about 620-640 donors, DQA1 in about 550, DPA1 in some 570, and DPB1 in about 450. Roughly 5 DR-DQ haplotypes were handled as single units for association and clustering, since linkage in the cohort was strong. On average, roughly 250,000 unique TCR beta nucleotide sequences were sequenced per donor among more than 350 genotyped donors of the cohort, with roughly 18% of those sequences being non-productive. The full study reports these points: A total of roughly 160 TCR beta chains were listed by the study as associated with cytomegalovirus. Because counts were too low, around 17 rarely observed V segments, including chromosome 9 orphons, were left out of the earlier analysis of several hundred of the donors. According to the authors, the approach could potentially be generalized to other disease states and immunological phenotypes. Broadly in line with IMGT annotations, most TCR beta V segments showed up in productive rearrangements about 87% or about 30% of the time in an earlier analysis of roughly 590 of the donors. The cohort was sequenced for TCR beta chains only, and without alpha or paired-chain data the features that could be detected were limited. Because the 87-base-pair reads could not distinguish some IMGT-functional V segments, including TRBV6-2 and TRBV6-3, those segments were excluded. CMV serostatus was the only immune exposure information available for the cohort. Strong co-occurrence of HLA alleles, especially DR and DQ, made assigning TCR associations to individual alleles difficult. A further reported finding was that TCR beta sequences accurately predicted the HLA-A and HLA-B alleles for most subjects in the first cohort. In vitro tests confirmed that a few of the cytomegalovirus-associated TCR beta chains recognize cytomegalovirus antigens. V-gene and J-gene trimming of TCR beta chains was associated with a missense DCLRE1C variant in a later genetic analysis, and the association was replicated in an independent cohort. Roughly uniform sequencing depth across donors was assumed in presence/absence analyses, although this assumption may not hold. A cluster of highly shared sequence variants was judged likely to represent a technical artifact of the sequencing pipeline. Across donors, most TCR sequences were observed very rarely, whereas some public TCRs were present in many individuals. Because HLA typing was missing for some donors at each locus, association tests included only the typed subset. In a later analysis, several top co-occurrence clusters were reported to appear linked to parvovirus B19, influenza, CMV and Epstein-Barr virus. A later analysis found that most CMV-associated TCR beta chains appeared HLA-restricted, with HLA associations seemingly driven largely by CMV exposure. A later analysis found that HLA-associated TCR beta chains were more clonally expanded and had lower generation probabilities than equally common non-associated chains. Linkage disequilibrium might explain the correlated functional status among segregating V segments, but an unknown experimental factor could not be excluded. Specific HLA alleles were associated with roughly 17,000 TCR beta sequences at a false discovery rate of 0.05 in a later analysis. A later analysis found that TCR association rates varied across HLA loci, with DRB1 alleles showing the most associated TCRs and HLA-C alleles the fewest. The classifier was reported to diagnose cytomegalovirus status with high specificity and sensitivity in both the original cohort and the validation cohort. A later genetic analysis reported fewer N-insertions in productive TCRs among donors in an Asian-associated ancestry cluster than the approximately 670-donor mean.

The CDR3 numbers 12 residues from cysteine through phenylalanine. Only the CDR3 portion is preserved as DNA: 36 bases, with reading frame beginning at the first base. Via the germline V gene, CDR1 is MGHDK and CDR2 SYGVNS. Trimming costs V 6 bases and J 4 bases, and their ends lie 9 bases apart. In total, 630 or so healthy bone marrow donors made up the cohort. Cohort members were all nominally healthy when sampled, although unrecorded immune exposures were likely present. The donor was CMV seronegative and belonged to the group of under 400 seronegative cohort members. A peripheral blood sample was provided by each donor, and peripheral blood mononuclear cells were used for TCR beta sequencing. The Qiagen DNeasy Blood Extraction Kit was used to extract genomic DNA from the blood cell samples. The table lists this clone with a few counts. This receptor's antigen is unknown. It has no much larger one-base neighbor in the sample; base qualities were not kept.

The protocol used for the library was the immunoSEQ multiplex PCR assay. A mixture of 60 forward primers for TCR Vbeta segments and 13 reverse primers for TCR Jbeta segments was used in the multiplex PCR. Amplification of the CDR3 region of rearranged TCR beta genes was performed with a multiplex PCR assay on genomic DNA. Amplified TCR beta libraries were sequenced as 87-base-pair reads on the Illumina HiSeq System. For the original study's pipeline: A later analysis counted around 72 million unique TCR beta chains across the 650 to 800 repertoires, and some 11 million of these chains were shared by at least two donors. To remove PCR and sequencing errors, raw reads were error-corrected and collapsed into unique sequences using a nearest-neighbor algorithm that merged closely related sequences. Alignment of CDR3 sequences to IMGT reference sequences was used to assign V, D and J gene segments. For a sequence to be retained, a match of at least six nucleotides to both a V gene segment and a J gene segment was required. Rearrangements were called productive when the CDR3 lacked stop codons and stayed in frame with V and J; all others were non-productive. Following IMGT convention, CDR3 was defined as the stretch from the second conserved V-encoded cysteine to the conserved J-encoded phenylalanine. The earlier analysis of about 590 of the donors excluded sequences that lacked an unambiguous match to a single V gene segment. In an earlier analysis of about 590 of the donors, a V segment was called functional when productive rearrangements were above 56.7%, and segregating when the standard deviation between donors exceeded 5%. To diagnose cytomegalovirus status from the catalog of TCR beta chain sequences, a statistical classification framework was built. In a later analysis, V and J genes were assigned by comparing TCR nucleotide sequences against IMGT/GENE-DB human TR gene sequences. The TCRdist pipeline was used in a later analysis to assign CDR3 sequences and most-parsimonious VDJ recombination scenarios. A later analysis defined each TCR beta chain by its CDR3 amino acid sequence plus V-gene family, and excluded reads lacking a unique V-gene family. A later analysis removed 592 highly shared, low-generation-probability nucleotide sequences to deal with suspected cross-contamination and a sequencing artifact. For each public chain, a later analysis derived a clonal expansion index from normalized ranks of inferred template counts within each repertoire. In a later analysis, generation probabilities were computed using a VDJ recombination model fitted to out-of-frame rearrangements, and the results were checked against IGoR. Hypergeometric tests were used in a later analysis to score TCR-TCR, TCR-HLA and TCR-CMV co-occurrence, with a repertoire-size bias correction applied to the TCR pairs. A later analysis estimated false discovery rates by permuting HLA or CMV assignments 20 times. A later analysis grouped co-occurring TCRs with DBSCAN, adding TCRdist sequence similarity when clustering within HLA-allele-positive subsets. Co-occurrence clustering excluded repertoires with fewer than 30,000 or more than 120,000 public chains, plus five with anomalous nucleotide sharing. TCRdb retrieved this table from immuneACCESS and kept in-frame rearrangements only. Not all clones are present; in checked studies, unresolved V genes account for under half, and no reason is known for the remainder. V and J calls and clone size are given by that table; D and trimming were obtained from the DNA. The sample data list 160,000 or so clones, and around 77% of these were observed just once. The ten top clones hold around 2.5% of the sample.

Sequencing was carried out using PBMCs. The clonotype comes from a man in his sixties in good health and CMV-seronegative. Recombination connected TRBV25-1 to TRBJ1-2; possibly the D gene is TRBD1, per 6 matching bases. The DNA sequence reads TGTGCCAGCAGGGACAGTCTCTATGGCTACACCTTC. Its coded protein is CASRDSLYGYTF.